These 23 T cell receptor beta chains originate from one sample sequenced in a study of identical twins. TCRdb passed the 5' RACE reads through MiXCR, listing each CDR3 protein once. The sample carries around 1.7 million distinct CDR3 sequences, about 32% recorded once. Sequences were obtained from cord blood. All receptors come from a newborn girl in good health.

This chain connects TRBV3-1 to TRBJ1-4, with D maybe TRBD1 (6 bases). Trimming removed 4 bases from V and 6 bases from J, with 15 bases in between. CDR1 is LGHDT and CDR2 is YNNKEL in the germline V gene (reference sequence). CDR3 length: 15 amino acids. This CDR3 is CASSPLQGLDEKLFF. The CDR3 region has the DNA TGTGCCAGCAGCCCGCTACAGGGTTTGGATGAAAAACTGTTTTTT.

This clonotype was found a few times. The chain joins TRBV14 to TRBJ2-1, with D possibly matching TRBD2 (6 bases). CDR3 size: 18 residues. Trimming left V 4 bases short and J 0 bases short, with 19 bases between. Germline CDR1 reads SGHDN; CDR2 reads FVKESK. CDR3 DNA: TGTGCCAGCAGCCCCATTCCTCGGGGGTCACGCTCCTACAATGAGCAGTTCTTC. It translates to CASSPIPRGSRSYNEQFF.

This chain connects TRBV7-2 to TRBJ2-4; D is unresolved. Germline-derived CDR1 and CDR2 are SGHTA and FQGNSA. The germline V and J ends were trimmed by 5 bases and 2 bases, with 16 bases remaining between them. This CDR3 spans 16 amino acids. The CDR3 sequence is CASSPRPAPTKNIQYF. The CDR3 region has the DNA TGTGCCAGCAGCCCAAGGCCGGCGCCAACCAAAAACATTCAGTACTTC.

The genes are TRBV28 and TRBJ1-3; D uncertain. Germline V lookup: CDR1 MDHEN, CDR2 SYDVKM. The ends were cut back, 10 bases at V and 3 bases at J, with 7 bases in the middle. The CDR3 loop spans 11 amino acids. The CDR3 DNA sequence: TGTGCCACGTCGGGTGGAAACACCATATATTTT. Amino acid sequence: CATSGGNTIYF.

The V call is TRBV5-6, the J call TRBJ2-7; no clear D. Germline values: CDR1 SGHDT, CDR2 YYEEEE. The CDR3 has 13 amino acids. V gave up 0 bases and J gave up 7 bases, with 11 bases separating them. CDR3 DNA: TGTGCCAGCAGCTTGGTAGCTAACAATGAGCAGTACTTC. Translated: CASSLVANNEQYF.

The V call is TRBV9, the J call TRBJ1-4; tentative D call: TRBD1 (5 bases). The ends were cut back, 3 bases at V and 6 bases at J, with 15 bases in the middle. The length of the CDR3 is 15 residues. The germline gives CDR1 SGDLS, CDR2 YYNGEE. DNA for the CDR3: TGTGCCAGCAGCGCTTCCGGGACGGCGCATGAAAAACTGTTTTTT. Protein sequence: CASSASGTAHEKLFF.

The rearrangement links TRBV7-2 to TRBJ2-5; 7 bases match TRBD1. The tail of the sequence fits TRBJ2-7 better, so the J call may be wrong. This CDR3 is built from 13 residues. Per the germline V gene, CDR1 is SGHTA and CDR2 is FQGNSA. The CDR3 here is CASRSGQVYEQYF. Written as DNA, the CDR3 is TGTGCCAGCAGGTCTGGACAGGTTTACGAGCAGTACTTC.

The rearrangement links TRBV11-2 to TRBJ2-1, with unresolved D. The end of the DNA aligns better with TRBJ2-7, so the J call may be wrong. The CDR3 is made up of 14 amino acids. In germline, CDR1 is SGHAT, CDR2 FQNNGV. CDR3 sequence (DNA): TGTGCCAGCAGCCCCCCGGACGTTTACAATGAGCAGTACTTC. The encoded protein is CASSPPDVYNEQYF.

This clonotype was counted between two and nine times. The gene calls are TRBV6-2 or TRBV6-3 and TRBJ2-5; maybe TRBD1 (5 bases). The CDR3 consists of 15 residues. CDR1 and CDR2 from the germline V gene are MNHEY and SVGEGT. Trimming pared 0 bases from V and 0 bases from J, leaving 8 bases between. The CDR3 region has the DNA TGTGCCAGCAGTTACTCGAAAGGGGACCAAGAGACCCAGTACTTC. Its translation is CASSYSKGDQETQYF.

The V gene is TRBV20-1, the J gene TRBJ2-1; 9 nucleotides match TRBD2. The CDR3 loop spans 14 amino acids. V shed 3 bases, J shed 9 bases, and the junction held 9 bases outside the gene matches. CDR1 is DFQATT and CDR2 is SNEGSKA in the germline V gene (reference sequence). CDR3 in DNA: TGCAGTGCTAGTCGCGAGCGGGGGGTCGGTGAGCAGTTCTTC. Translating gives CSASRERGVGEQFF.

As for this clonotype: This may stem from a read error, because a much larger clone lies one nucleotide away. This chain joins TRBV29-1 and TRBJ2-3; unclear D gene. This CDR3 has 12 amino acids. The germline V gene has CDR1 SQVTM and CDR2 ANQGSEA. The germline V and J ends were trimmed by 4 bases and 1 base, with 6 bases remaining between them. The CDR3: CSVVWGTDTQYF. The CDR3 region has the DNA TGCAGCGTTGTGTGGGGCACAGATACGCAGTATTTT.

This clonotype was seen a few times. This chain joins TRBV6-1 and TRBJ1-2, with D tentatively TRBD1 (6 bases). There are 16 residues in the CDR3. Trimming took off 8 bases at V and 2 bases at J, with 21 bases between the two ends. Germline CDR1 reads MNHNS; CDR2 reads SASEGT. The chain's CDR3 is CASATYPGHPNYGYTF. In DNA form, the CDR3 reads TGTGCCAGCGCGACCTACCCGGGACACCCAAACTATGGCTACACCTTC.

This clonotype was counted between two and nine times. The CDR3 DNA sequence: TGTGCCATCAGTCTTGGGACTAGCGGGAGGTTCCACGAGCAGTACTTC. Translated, it gives CAISLGTSGRFHEQYF. The V gene is TRBV10-3, the J gene TRBJ2-7; 15 nucleotides match TRBD2. Per the germline V gene, CDR1 is ENHRY and CDR2 is SYGVKD. The V gene end was trimmed by 5 bases and the J gene end by 5 bases; junction bases not matched to a gene: 7. There are 16 residues in the CDR3.

The chain couples TRBV10-2 to TRBJ2-1; no clear D. The V gene lost 5 bases and the J gene lost 4 bases, with 12 bases spanning the gap. This CDR3 contains 14 residues. CDR1 is WSHSY, CDR2 SAAADI, per germline. In DNA form, the CDR3 reads TGCGCCAGCAGTCATTCCCAAACGTACAATGAGCAGTTCTTC. Translated: CASSHSQTYNEQFF.

This chain joins TRBV14 and TRBJ1-2; D is undetermined. The CDR3 runs 15 residues. Germline values: CDR1 SGHDN, CDR2 FVKESK. The ends were cut back, 1 base at V and 4 bases at J, with 13 bases in the middle. CDR3 loop: CASSQGVAAPYGYTF. For the CDR3, the DNA is TGTGCCAGCAGCCAAGGAGTCGCGGCCCCCTATGGCTACACCTTC.

The chain is built from TRBV20-1 and TRBJ2-1, with TRBD2 as a possible D gene (5 bases). Germline V CDR1 and CDR2: DFQATT, SNEGSKA (reference sequence). This CDR3 has 13 amino acids. V gave up 2 bases and J gave up 9 bases, with 14 bases separating them. For the CDR3, the DNA is TGCAGTGCTAGATCTTCTAGCCGTGGTGAGCAGTTCTTC. This gives the protein CSARSSSRGEQFF.

This clonotype occurred once. A much larger clone lies a single base off, so this may be a read error. The chain recombines TRBV29-1 with TRBJ2-1; 8 bases are shared with TRBD1. The J call could be wrong; TRBJ2-7 is a better fit for the DNA end. This CDR3 contains 17 residues. Germline values: CDR1 SQVTM, CDR2 ANQGSEA. CDR3 DNA: TGCAGCGTTGAAGTTGGGACAGGCTCCAGTTACTACAATGAGCAGTACTTC. Protein product: CSVEVGTGSSYYNEQYF.

This rearrangement joins TRBV6-5 to TRBJ2-7; 9 bases are a match to TRBD1. V trimming: 7 bases; J trimming: 7 bases; junction bases outside the gene matches: 17. The CDR3 totals 16 residues. Germline lookup yields CDR1 MNHEY and CDR2 SVGAGI. CDR3 in DNA: TGTGCCAGCACTAGAGGGACAGGGATCTCCTACAATGAGCAGTACTTC. Translating gives CASTRGTGISYNEQYF.

The chain recombines TRBV3-1 with TRBJ2-1; D remains unclear. The V gene lost 3 bases and the J gene lost 0 bases, with 15 bases spanning the gap. Germline V gene data show CDR1 as LGHDT and CDR2 as YNNKEL (reference sequence). CDR3 size: 17 residues. CDR3 in DNA: TGTGCCAGCAGCCACTTAACCGGACGCTACTCCTACAATGAGCAGTTCTTC. This sequence encodes CASSHLTGRYSYNEQFF.

This clonotype was seen only a few times. This CDR3 is CASSFGMLAKNIQYF. The CDR3 region has the DNA TGTGCCAGCAGTTTTGGGATGTTAGCCAAAAACATTCAGTACTTC. V usage is TRBV12-3 or TRBV12-4 and J usage is TRBJ2-4; D ambiguous. Trimming took off 3 bases at V and 0 bases at J, with 9 bases between the two ends. The CDR3 has 15 residues.

This clonotype has just a few counts. The rearrangement uses TRBV4-1 and TRBJ1-2; 8 bases are a match to TRBD1. J lost 5 bases, V lost 0 bases, and 2 bases had no gene match. Germline CDR1 reads MGHRA; CDR2 reads YSYEKL. The CDR3 loop spans 14 amino acids. The CDR3 DNA follows: TGCGCCAGCAGCCAAGAAGGACAGGGATATGGCTACACCTTC. This sequence encodes CASSQEGQGYGYTF.

V is TRBV20-1 and J is TRBJ2-1, with D perhaps TRBD2 (6 bases). V was cut by 2 bases and J by 8 bases, with 13 bases left in between. This CDR3 is built from 13 residues. Per the germline V gene, CDR1 is DFQATT and CDR2 is SNEGSKA (reference sequence). The CDR3 nucleotides read TGCAGTGCTAGACATTCGGGGGTGGATGAGCAGTTCTTC. Its protein is CSARHSGVDEQFF.

This clonotype came up a few times. The J gene is TRBJ2-3, the V gene TRBV4-2; 13 bases are a match to TRBD2. Germline V gives CDR1 LGHNA, CDR2 YNFKEQ. After removal of 4 bases from V and 1 base from J, the junction contained 8 bases not matched to a gene. The CDR3 loop spans 18 amino acids. The CDR3 reads CASSPLLAGGPRTDTQYF. DNA of the CDR3: TGTGCCAGCAGCCCCTTACTAGCGGGAGGGCCCCGCACAGATACGCAGTATTTT.